This T cell receptor (beta chain) derives from a study of PD-1 blockade in classical Hodgkin lymphoma. Findings of the study overall: A significant rise in TCR diversity by C4D1 was seen for CD4+ but not CD8+ cells. Later analyses included only patients treated at least 1 year post-ASCT. Although disease activity or prior therapy may be involved, causes of the repertoire differences remain undefined. Reported findings placed baseline TCR diversity lower in newly diagnosed patients (compared with healthy donors).

V was pared by 5 bases and J by 1 base, with 11 bases of the junction left unmatched. CDR1 and CDR2 (germline): SGHDT, YYEEEE. The CDR3 loop spans 16 amino acids. Each patient experienced a relapse that followed autologous stem cell transplantation, and brentuximab vedotin exposure varied. The study purified CD4+ T cells from thawed PBMCs using magnetic negative selection. Generated by immunoSEQ multiplex PCR, the TCRdb table keeps only in-frame clones and is missing some. The data hold around 12,000 clones, with approximately 87% observed a single time. Concerning this clone: Antigen: not known.

The sample consisted of CD4+ T cells from blood, taken at baseline. The clonotype comes from a human donor with classical Hodgkin lymphoma. The chain is built from TRBV5-6 and TRBJ2-5; 7 positions agree with TRBD2. CDR3 region: CASSLGLSGFQETQYF. The CDR3 DNA sequence: TGTGCCAGCAGTTTAGGCCTTAGCGGGTTCCAAGAGACCCAGTACTTC.